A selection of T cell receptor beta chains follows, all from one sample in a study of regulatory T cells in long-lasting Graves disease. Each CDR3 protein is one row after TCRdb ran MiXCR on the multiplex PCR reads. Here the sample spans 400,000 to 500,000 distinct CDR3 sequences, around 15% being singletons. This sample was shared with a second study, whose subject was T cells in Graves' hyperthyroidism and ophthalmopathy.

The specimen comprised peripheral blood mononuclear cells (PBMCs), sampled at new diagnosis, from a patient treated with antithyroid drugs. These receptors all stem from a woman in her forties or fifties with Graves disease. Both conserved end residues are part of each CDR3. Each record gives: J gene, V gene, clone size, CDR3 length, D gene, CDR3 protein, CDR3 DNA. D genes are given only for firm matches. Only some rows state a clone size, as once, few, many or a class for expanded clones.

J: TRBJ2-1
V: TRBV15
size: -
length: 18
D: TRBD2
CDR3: CATSIPVLAGQDYNEQFF
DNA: TGTGCCACCAGCATCCCTGTACTAGCGGGACAGGACTACAATGAGCAGTTCTTC

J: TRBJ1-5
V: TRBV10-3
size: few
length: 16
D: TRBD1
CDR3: CAISPADRGSNQPQHF
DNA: TGTGCCATCAGTCCCGCAGACAGGGGCAGCAATCAGCCCCAGCATTTT

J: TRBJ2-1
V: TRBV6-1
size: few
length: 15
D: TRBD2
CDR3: CASSERLAGGNEQFF
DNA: TGTGCCAGCAGTGAGCGACTAGCGGGAGGGAATGAGCAGTTCTTC

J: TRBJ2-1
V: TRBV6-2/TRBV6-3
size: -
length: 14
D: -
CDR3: CASSPSRRADEQFF
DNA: TGTGCCAGCAGCCCCTCCCGGAGAGCTGATGAGCAGTTCTTC

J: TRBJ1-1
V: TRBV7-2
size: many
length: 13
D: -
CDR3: CASRTQRNTEAFF
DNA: TGTGCCAGCAGGACCCAACGGAACACTGAAGCTTTCTTT

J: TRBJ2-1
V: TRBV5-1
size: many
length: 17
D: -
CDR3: CASSPEGQSSSYNEQFF
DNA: TGCGCCAGCAGCCCGGAGGGACAGTCGAGCTCCTACAATGAGCAGTTCTTC

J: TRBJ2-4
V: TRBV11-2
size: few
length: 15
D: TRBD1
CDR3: CASSNRDRGENIQYF
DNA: TGTGCCAGCAGCAACCGGGACAGAGGGGAAAACATTCAGTACTTC

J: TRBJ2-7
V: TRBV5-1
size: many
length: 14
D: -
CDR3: CASSTRQSSYEQYF
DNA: TGCGCCAGCAGCACAAGACAGAGCTCCTACGAGCAGTACTTC

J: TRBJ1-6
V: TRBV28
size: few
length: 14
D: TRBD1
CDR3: CASIPGQGSSPLHF
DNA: TGTGCCAGCATCCCGGGACAGGGGTCTTCACCCCTCCACTTT

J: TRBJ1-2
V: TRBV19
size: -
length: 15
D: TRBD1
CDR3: CASATGGAMVYGYTF
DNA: TGTGCCAGCGCAACAGGGGGCGCGATGGTCTATGGCTACACCTTC

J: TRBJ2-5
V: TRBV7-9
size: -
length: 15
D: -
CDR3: CASSTWGRGAETQYF
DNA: TGTGCCAGCAGCACCTGGGGTCGGGGGGCTGAGACCCAGTACTTC

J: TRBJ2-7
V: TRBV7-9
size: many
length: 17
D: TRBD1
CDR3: CASSSPGQGLRVYEQYF
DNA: TGTGCCAGCAGCTCCCCGGGACAGGGGTTAAGGGTCTACGAGCAGTACTTC

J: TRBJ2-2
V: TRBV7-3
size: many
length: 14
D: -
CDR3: CASSLSAVTGELFF
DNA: TGTGCCAGCAGCTTAAGTGCTGTCACCGGGGAGCTGTTTTTT

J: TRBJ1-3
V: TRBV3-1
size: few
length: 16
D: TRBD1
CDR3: CASSQQQGIPGNTIYF
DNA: TGTGCCAGCAGCCAACAACAGGGGATCCCTGGAAACACCATATATTTT

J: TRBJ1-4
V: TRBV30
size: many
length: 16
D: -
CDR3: CAWRRGRAGADEKLFF
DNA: TGTGCCTGGAGGCGGGGGCGGGCAGGGGCGGATGAAAAACTGTTTTTT

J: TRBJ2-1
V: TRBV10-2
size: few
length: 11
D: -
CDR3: CASTSPSEQFF
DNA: TGCGCCAGCACCTCCCCCTCCGAGCAGTTCTTC

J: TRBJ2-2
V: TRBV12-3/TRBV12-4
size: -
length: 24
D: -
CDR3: CASSISGRGAYEQYFGPGTGELFF
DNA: -

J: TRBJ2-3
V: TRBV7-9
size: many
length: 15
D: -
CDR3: CASSLEGQSTDTQYF
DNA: TGTGCCAGCAGCTTAGAGGGGCAGTCCACAGATACGCAGTATTTT

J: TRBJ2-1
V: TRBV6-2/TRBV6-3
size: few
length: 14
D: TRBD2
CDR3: CASRLAGINNEQFF
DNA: TGTGCCAGCAGACTAGCGGGCATCAACAATGAGCAGTTCTTC

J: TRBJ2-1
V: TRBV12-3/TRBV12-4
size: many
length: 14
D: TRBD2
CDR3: CASSYLRGVDEQFF
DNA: TGTGCCAGCAGTTACCTACGGGGGGTGGATGAGCAGTTCTTC